The source of this TCR beta chain is a study of blood T cell repertoires in COVID-19. Looking at the study overall: The study drew acute and convalescent COVID-19 samples from the United States, Italy and Spain. PBMCs, B-cell-depleted T cells, or T cells were the source of the cDNA or gDNA that made up the material.

This CDR3 contains 15 residues. The V and J ends lost 0 bases and 4 bases respectively, with 12 bases between them. Germline lookup yields CDR1 KGHSH and CDR2 LQKENI. As processed by the authors: Cell counts per sample came from amplifying reference gene primers. Profiled with immunoSEQ multiplex PCR; TCRdb holds only in-frame clones, not every one. V, J and clone size were drawn from that table, and D and trimming were deduced from the DNA. The table records around 160,000 clones, around 81% of them present only once. The sample comprised peripheral blood. The receptor comes from a man between 60 and 75 years old with active or convalescent COVID-19. The rearrangement links TRBV18 to TRBJ1-1, with D possibly matching TRBD1 (5 bases). DNA of the CDR3: TGTGCCAGCTCACCACCCCGGGACTATATCACTGAAGCTTTCTTT. Its protein is CASSPPRDYITEAFF.